Listed below are T cell receptor beta chains from one sample, sequenced in a study of beta chain features in type 1 diabetes. Measured with immunoSEQ multiplex PCR; TCRdb has only the in-frame clones, and not every one. Of roughly 330,000 clones detected, approximately 15% appear once; the ten largest clones hold 0.015%. The specimen was naive CD4+ T cells from blood. The receptors derive from a woman aged 18-29 years with type 1 diabetes. The CDR3 runs from the conserved cysteine through the conserved F or W. D genes are given only for firm matches. Expanded clones are given a class, and other clones once, few, many or no size at all.

D,J,size,V,CDR3,DNA
TRBD1,TRBJ1-1,few,TRBV30,CAWSAYRDRNTEAFF,TGTGCCTGGAGTGCTTACCGGGACAGGAACACTGAAGCTTTCTTT
TRBD1,TRBJ1-2,few,TRBV7-2,CASSLAGTGGYYGYTF,TGTGCCAGCAGCTTAGCTGGGACAGGGGGATACTATGGCTACACCTTC
TRBD2,TRBJ2-4,.,TRBV11-3,CASALAGGPNIQYF,TGTGCCAGCGCCCTAGCGGGAGGGCCTAACATTCAGTACTTC
TRBD1,TRBJ1-1,.,TRBV9,CASSAEAGGTAFF,TGTGCCAGCAGCGCCGAGGCAGGGGGTACAGCTTTCTTT
.,TRBJ2-7,.,TRBV30,CAWKRAQSYEQYF,TGTGCCTGGAAGAGGGCCCAATCCTACGAGCAGTACTTC
.,TRBJ1-4,.,TRBV28,CASRNAGATNEKLFF,TGTGCCAGCAGAAACGCAGGGGCTACTAATGAAAAACTGTTTTTT
TRBD1,TRBJ2-5,few,TRBV7-9,CASSSGQLRETQYF,TGTGCCAGCAGCTCGGGACAGCTGAGAGAGACCCAGTACTTC
TRBD2,TRBJ2-7,few,TRBV10-2,CASSSAGESYEQYF,TGCGCCAGCAGTTCAGCGGGAGAGTCCTACGAGCAGTACTTC
.,TRBJ2-7,.,TRBV7-9,CASSLEYEQYF,TGTGCCAGCAGCTTGGAGTACGAGCAGTACTTC
.,TRBJ1-2,.,TRBV21-1,CASSIRDRGTGGYTF,TGTGCCAGCAGCATACGGGACAGGGGGACTGGTGGCTACACCTTC
TRBD2,TRBJ2-1,.,TRBV11-2,CASSLAAGGGYEQFF,TGTGCCAGCAGCTTAGCGGCGGGAGGTGGCTATGAGCAGTTCTTC
.,TRBJ2-5,.,TRBV2,CVKSMRVRETQYF,TGTGTGAAGAGCATGCGTGTTCGAGAGACCCAGTACTTC
TRBD2,TRBJ2-1,few,TRBV30,CAWARVWTSGGGGEQFF,TGTGCCTGGGCCAGGGTCTGGACTAGCGGGGGAGGTGGTGAGCAGTTCTTC
.,TRBJ2-2,few,TRBV5-1,CASSTNRGSVGELFF,TGCGCCAGCAGCACCAATCGGGGGAGTGTTGGGGAGCTGTTTTTT
TRBD1,TRBJ2-5,few,TRBV5-1,CASSWGTGGPETQYF,TGCGCCAGCAGCTGGGGGACAGGGGGCCCGGAGACCCAGTACTTC
.,TRBJ2-1,few,TRBV6-6,CASSYSSPGAHEQFF,TGTGCCAGCAGTTACTCGAGTCCAGGGGCCCATGAGCAGTTCTTC
.,TRBJ2-2,few,TRBV5-4,CASSLDLGAPGTGELFF,TGTGCCAGCAGCTTGGATCTGGGAGCGCCGGGCACCGGGGAGCTGTTTTTT
.,TRBJ1-5,.,TRBV7-9,CASSHSRANQPQHF,TGTGCCAGCAGCCACTCGAGGGCTAATCAGCCCCAGCATTTT
TRBD2,TRBJ2-2,few,TRBV9,CASSVTLAGGTGELFF,TGTGCCAGCAGCGTTACCTTAGCGGGAGGGACCGGGGAGCTGTTTTTT
TRBD2,TRBJ2-5,few,TRBV5-8,CASSVGTSGYQETQYF,TGTGCCAGCAGCGTTGGGACTAGCGGGTACCAAGAGACCCAGTACTTC
TRBD1,TRBJ1-2,few,TRBV7-9,CASSTQGAGGYTF,TGTGCCAGCAGCACACAGGGGGCTGGTGGCTACACCTTC
TRBD1,TRBJ2-5,.,TRBV29-1,CSVERTGRQETQYF,TGCAGCGTTGAAAGGACAGGGCGCCAAGAGACCCAGTACTTC
.,TRBJ2-1,.,TRBV11-2,CASSPHYNEQFF,TGTGCCAGCAGCCCCCACTACAATGAGCAGTTCTTC
.,TRBJ1-5,.,TRBV30,CAWSVSGGNQPQHF,TGTGCCTGGAGTGTATCAGGGGGCAATCAGCCCCAGCATTTT
.,TRBJ2-1,.,TRBV7-3,CASSLRAGRNEQFF,TGTGCCAGCAGCTTAAGGGCAGGGCGCAATGAGCAGTTCTTC
.,TRBJ2-2,.,TRBV19,CASRVGRDRYTGELFF,TGTGCCAGTAGAGTGGGCCGCGACAGATACACCGGGGAGCTGTTTTTT
TRBD2,TRBJ2-7,.,TRBV27,CASSLGLESFYEQYF,TGTGCCAGCAGTTTAGGACTAGAAAGTTTCTACGAGCAGTACTTC
.,TRBJ1-5,.,TRBV7-2,CASSLNTVSNQPQHF,TGTGCCAGCAGCTTAAATACAGTTAGCAATCAGCCCCAGCATTTT
.,TRBJ2-2,few,TRBV27,CASSPPGNGELFF,TGTGCCAGCAGTCCCCCCGGGAACGGGGAGCTGTTTTTT